This TCR beta chain comes out of a study of T cells in tuberculosis. Study as a whole: In South Africa, adults with active tuberculosis were compared with IGRA-negative and latently infected IGRA-positive adolescents.

The CDR3 has 15 residues. Looked up from germline, CDR1 is LNHDA and CDR2 is SQIVND (reference sequence). V was clipped by 3 bases and J by 11 bases, with 19 bases between them. In regard to this clone: The target antigen is unknown.

The table came from immunoSEQ multiplex PCR; TCRdb's copy has only in-frame clones and leaves some out. This table has 25,000 to 40,000 clones, 70% to 90% appearing once. General study results and limits: A GMM-specific repertoire classifier reached about 90% accuracy, AUROC about 0.87. Selection depended on which cryopreserved specimens were available.

Noted time point: new active TB diagnosis, blood taken before or within 7 days of starting treatment. Patients were newly diagnosed, HIV-seronegative, and aged 18 or older. This clonotype was sampled from an adult with tuberculosis. Sequences were derived from PBMCs, sampled at tuberculosis diagnosis. The chain uses TRBV19 and TRBJ1-4; D gene ambiguous. The CDR3 spells CASSMGGRRSGKLFF. For the CDR3, the DNA is TGTGCCAGTAGTATGGGTGGTAGGCGCTCCGGGAAACTGTTTTTT.